Described below is a single TCR beta chain sequence and its context. Using RNA transcripts as the source, TCR beta CDR3 regions were amplified. Primed by the HTBI set, a first-round RT-PCR was run on the TCR CDR3. TCRdb fed the multiplex PCR reads into MiXCR, producing one record per CDR3 protein. The sample yields about half a million distinct CDR3 sequences, around a fifth seen once. The entry originates in a study of T cells in Graves' hyperthyroidism and ophthalmopathy. There are 14 residues in the CDR3. V lost 2 bases, J lost 4 bases, and 12 bases lay in between. The germline V gene has CDR1 MNHEY and CDR2 SVGAGI. In the ophthalmopathy cohort, Clinical Activity Score was at least 3, NOSPECS grade at least 4, and duration under 3 months. Clinical symptoms, serum thyroxine and TRAb, thyroid ultrasound and orbital computed tomography together formed the diagnostic basis. PBMCs were obtained from 10 ml fresh peripheral blood.

The sequence came from a woman in her seventies with Graves' ophthalmopathy. Sequencing used blood. The chain has TRBV6-5 and TRBJ2-7; TRBD1 might be the D (6 bases). In nucleotides, the CDR3 is TGTGCCAGCAGTTACAGGGCAGGGGCTTACGAGCAGTACTTC. Its translation is CASSYRAGAYEQYF.